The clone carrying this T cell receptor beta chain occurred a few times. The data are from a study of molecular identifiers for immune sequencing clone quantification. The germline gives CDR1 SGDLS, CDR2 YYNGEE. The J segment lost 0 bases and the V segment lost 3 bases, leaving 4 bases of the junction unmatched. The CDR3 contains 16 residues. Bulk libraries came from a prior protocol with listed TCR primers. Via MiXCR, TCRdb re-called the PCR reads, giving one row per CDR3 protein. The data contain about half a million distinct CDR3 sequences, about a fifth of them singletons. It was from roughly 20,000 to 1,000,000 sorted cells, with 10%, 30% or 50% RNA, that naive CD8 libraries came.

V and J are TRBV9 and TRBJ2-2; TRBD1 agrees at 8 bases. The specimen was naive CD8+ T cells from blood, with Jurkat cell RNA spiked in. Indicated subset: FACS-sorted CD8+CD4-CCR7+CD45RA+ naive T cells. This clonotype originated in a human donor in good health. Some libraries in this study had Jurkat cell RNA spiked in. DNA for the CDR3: TGTGCCAGCAGCGGGGGACAGGCCGCGAACACCGGGGAGCTGTTTTTT. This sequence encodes CASSGGQAANTGELFF. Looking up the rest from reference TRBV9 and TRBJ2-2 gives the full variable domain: DSGVTQTPKHLITATGQRVTLRCSPRSGDLSVYWYQQSLDQGLQFLIQYYNGEERAKGNILERFSAQQFPDLHSELNLSSLELGDSALYFCASSGGQAANTGELFFGEGSRLTVL.